This entry lists 16 T cell receptor beta chains sequenced from one sample in a study of Ad26.COV2.S vaccination and SARS-CoV-2 variants. Sequencing was performed with immunoSEQ multiplex PCR; in TCRdb, only in-frame clones are kept and a portion is missing. The sample lists roughly 400,000 clones; about 92% were seen once. Treatment in this sample: around 19 received Ad26.COV2.S at low or high dose, single or two shots; about 5 received placebo; per-sample allocation not given. At day 63 after the first vaccine or placebo injection, samples were drawn. Sequencing was performed on peripheral blood, taken in a trial of Ad26.COV2.S vaccine versus placebo. These receptors were collected from a person aged 18 to 59 who received the Ad26.COV2.S COVID-19 vaccine or a placebo.

This chain uses TRBV27 with TRBJ2-1; possibly TRBD2 for D (6 bases). The CDR3 runs 14 residues. V was clipped by 0 bases and J by 7 bases, with 10 bases between them. Germline CDR1 MNHEY, CDR2 SMNVEV (reference sequence). DNA for the CDR3: TGTGCCAGCAGTTTATCGAGCGGGTTGAATGAGCAGTTCTTC. Its protein product is CASSLSSGLNEQFF.

V usage is TRBV2 and J usage is TRBJ2-1; TRBD2 agrees at 13 bases. The V and J ends lost 6 bases and 0 bases, in that order; junction bases with no gene match: 5. Germline CDR1 reads SNHLY; CDR2 reads FYNNEI. This CDR3 is built from 17 residues. The CDR3 loop is CASSGLAGASSYNEQFF. The CDR3 coding sequence is TGTGCCAGCAGCGGACTAGCGGGGGCTAGCTCCTACAATGAGCAGTTCTTC.

The chain recombines TRBV6-5 with TRBJ2-5; D might be TRBD1 (6 bases). CDR1 is MNHEY, CDR2 SVGAGI, per germline. V lost 2 bases and J 4 bases, leaving 11 bases between the germline ends. The CDR3 totals 14 residues. CDR3 sequence reads: CASSYSEGVETQYF. The CDR3, as DNA: TGTGCCAGCAGTTACAGCGAGGGGGTAGAGACCCAGTACTTC.

The rearrangement uses TRBV30 and TRBJ2-3; 15 bases are a match to TRBD2. Germline V lookup: CDR1 GTSNPN, CDR2 SVGIG (reference sequence). The CDR3 covers 18 residues. The V segment lost 3 bases and the J segment 3 bases; nucleotides outside the gene matches: 10. The CDR3 loop reads CAWSLGTSGGTLTDTQYF. The CDR3 DNA sequence: TGTGCCTGGAGCTTAGGGACTAGCGGGGGGACACTGACAGATACGCAGTATTTT. The full variable domain, with the rest looked up from reference TRBV30 and TRBJ2-3, is SQTIHQWPATLVQPVGSPLSLECTVEGTSNPNLYWYRQAAGRGLQLLFYSVGIGQISSEVPQNLSASRPQDRQFILSSKKLLLSDSGFYLCAWSLGTSGGTLTDTQYFGPGTRLTVL.

The J gene is TRBJ2-3, the V gene TRBV19, with 7 bases aligning to TRBD1. The CDR3 spans 15 residues. Unmatched junction bases numbered 5, after V lost 5 bases and J lost 0 bases. Germline values: CDR1 LNHDA, CDR2 SQIVND (reference sequence). Written as DNA, the CDR3 is TGTGCCAGTAGTGTCCGGGACAGTAGCACAGATACGCAGTATTTT. As protein: CASSVRDSSTDTQYF.

The chain is built from TRBV3-1 (or the pseudogene TRBV3-2) and TRBJ2-1, with a weak D call TRBD2 (6 bases). CDR3 length: 14 amino acids. V was clipped by 4 bases and J by 6 bases, with 13 bases between them. Per the germline V gene, CDR1 is LGHDT and CDR2 is YNNKEL (reference sequence). CDR3 bases: TGTGCCAGCAGCCTTCGGGGGTCGGGCAATGAGCAGTTCTTC. Protein sequence: CASSLRGSGNEQFF.

The chain is built from TRBV25-1 and TRBJ2-7; the D is unclear. The CDR3 sequence is 12 residues long. Germline CDR1 reads MGHDK; CDR2 reads SYGVNS. V gave up 4 bases and J gave up 6 bases, with 10 bases separating them. The CDR3 protein is CASSARSGEQYF. The CDR3 DNA follows: TGTGCCAGCAGTGCCCGCTCGGGCGAGCAGTACTTC.

J is TRBJ2-7 and V is TRBV6-6; D is unclear. CDR3 size: 13 residues. Germline V CDR1 and CDR2: MNHNY, SVGAGI (reference sequence). V was cut by 2 bases and J by 4 bases, with 9 bases left in between. CDR3 protein: CASSYLDGYEQYF. The CDR3 nucleotides are TGTGCCAGCAGTTACCTGGACGGATACGAGCAGTACTTC.

This chain connects TRBV9 to TRBJ2-7, with 8 bases aligning to TRBD2. CDR1 is SGDLS and CDR2 is YYNGEE in the germline V gene. With 4 bases clipped from V and 3 bases from J, the junction kept 6 bases outside the gene matches. This CDR3 comprises 14 residues. The CDR3 reads CASSPRTSNYEQYF. The CDR3 region has the DNA TGTGCCAGCAGCCCCCGGACTAGCAACTACGAGCAGTACTTC.

The chain employs TRBV6-1 and TRBJ1-2; no clear D. CDR1 is MNHNS, CDR2 SASEGT, per germline. V was clipped by 1 base and J by 4 bases, with 13 bases between them. The CDR3 sequence is 15 residues long. The CDR3, as DNA: TGTGCCAGCAGTGAAGGGGGAGGGTTGGTCTATGGCTACACCTTC. Encoded protein: CASSEGGGLVYGYTF.

V and J are TRBV19 and TRBJ2-3; D gene ambiguous. V shed 7 bases and J shed 5 bases, with 10 bases lying between them. Germline CDR1 and CDR2: LNHDA and SQIVND (reference sequence). This CDR3 contains 12 residues. In nucleotides, the CDR3 is TGTGCCAGTACCATCCCGGGAGATACGCAGTATTTT. It yields the protein CASTIPGDTQYF.

The chain is built from TRBV7-9 and TRBJ1-1; 7 bases line up with TRBD1. CDR1 is SEHNR, CDR2 FQNEAQ, per germline (reference sequence). CDR3 length equals 14 residues. V dropped 4 bases and J dropped 7; count of bases not matched to a gene: 9. CDR3 sequence: CASSYGQDKGEAFF. CDR3 DNA: TGTGCCAGCAGCTACGGACAGGATAAGGGTGAAGCTTTCTTT. Full variable domain (missing parts from reference TRBV7-9 and TRBJ1-1): DTGVSQNPRHKITKRGQNVTFRCDPISEHNRLYWYRQTLGQGPEFLTYFQNEAQLEKSRLLSDRFSAERPKGSFSTLEIQRTEQGDSAMYLCASSYGQDKGEAFFGQGTRLTVV.

The chain links TRBV5-6 to TRBJ2-7; D may be TRBD1 (6 bases). Trimming took 2 bases from V and 4 from J, leaving 10 bases between them. Germline V gene sequence: CDR1 SGHDT, CDR2 YYEEEE. The CDR3 runs to 13 residues. In nucleotides, the CDR3 is TGTGCCAGCAGCTTACAGGGATGGTACGAGCAGTACTTC. It is translated as CASSLQGWYEQYF.

The V and J genes are TRBV27 and TRBJ2-5, with D unresolved. CDR1 and CDR2 (germline): MNHEY, SMNVEV (reference sequence). The V gene lost 6 bases and the J gene lost 0 bases, with 11 bases spanning the gap. There are 14 residues in the CDR3. CDR3 sequence reads: CASRKNRYQETQYF. The CDR3 nucleotides read TGTGCCAGCAGAAAAAATCGGTACCAAGAGACCCAGTACTTC.

V usage is TRBV21-1 and J usage is TRBJ1-1. TRBV21-1 is a listed pseudogene. The CDR3 contains 13 residues. The DNA of the CDR3 is TGTGCCAGCAGCTCCGGGCCTGGTGCTGAAGCTTTCTTT. This sequence encodes CASSSGPGAEAFF.

The CDR3 DNA sequence: TGTGCCAGCAGCTTATTCGGGACAGGGCCCTACGAGCAGTACTTC. Amino acid sequence: CASSLFGTGPYEQYF. The rearrangement links TRBV7-2 to TRBJ2-7, with TRBD1 matching 9 bases. The CDR3 runs 15 residues. The V gene's germline CDR1 is SGHTA and CDR2 FQGNSA. The trim removed 2 bases at V and 2 bases at J, leaving 4 bases unmatched.